These 9 T cell receptor beta chains came from one sample sequenced in a study of blood T cell repertoires in COVID-19 (dated by TCRdb to the early 2020s). Library creation used the immunoSEQ multiplex PCR assay. As stored in TCRdb, this immuneACCESS dataset retains in-frame rearrangements with V and J assigned. A fraction of the clones does not appear; measured against another copy, unresolved V genes explain less than half of the discrepancy, and the remainder lacks a known reason. Present in this sample are some 350,000 clones, 80% to 90% of which were seen just once. Of the sample, about 5% falls within the top ten clones. The sequenced sample consisted of PBMCs or T cells enriched from blood (not recorded which). These receptors were obtained from a woman in her 30s who had recovered from COVID-19.

This clone was recorded once. The rearrangement joins TRBV27 to TRBJ2-7; D call uncertain. CDR3 length equals 16 residues. V was trimmed by 0 bases and J by 5 bases, leaving 17 bases between them. The V gene's germline CDR1 is MNHEY and CDR2 SMNVEV (reference sequence). Written as DNA, the CDR3 is TGTGCCAGCAGTTTATCCAACGGGTTGGGTTTCCACGAGCAGTACTTC. Amino acid sequence: CASSLSNGLGFHEQYF.

The J gene is TRBJ1-1, the V gene TRBV11-2, with 7 bases aligning to TRBD1. The trim removed 5 bases at V and 3 bases at J, leaving 9 bases unmatched. Germline loops: CDR1 SGHAT, CDR2 FQNNGV. This CDR3 comprises 15 residues. CDR3: CASSAYSRGHTEAFF. The DNA of the CDR3 is TGTGCCAGCAGCGCCTACTCTAGGGGGCACACTGAAGCTTTCTTT.

In regard to this clone: This clone may be a read error of a much larger clone one base away. Other DNA sequences in the same sample also yield this CDR3. The chain combines TRBV28 with TRBJ2-1; D possibly corresponds to TRBD1 (7 bases). Between the trimmed V and J ends, which lost 6 bases and 4 bases, there was a span of 13 bases. Germline V gene data show CDR1 as MDHEN and CDR2 as SYDVKM. The CDR3 has 14 residues. CDR3 amino acids: CASRQPGGYNEQFF. The CDR3 bases are TGTGCCAGCAGACAACCAGGGGGGTACAATGAGCAGTTCTTC.

This clone was found once. J is TRBJ2-2 and V is TRBV12-5, with TRBD1 matching 8 bases. Germline V lookup: CDR1 LGHNT, CDR2 FRNRAP. Trimming took 0 bases from V and 5 from J; bases not matched to a gene: 17. CDR3 length: 20 residues. The CDR3 DNA follows: TGTGCTAGTGGTTTGGTACGAGCAGGGGGCGCCTGGAGAGAAACCGGGGAGCTGTTTTTT. Its protein product is CASGLVRAGGAWRETGELFF.

The rearrangement uses TRBV7-2 and TRBJ1-4, with 10 positions matching TRBD1. The junction had 12 bases not matched to a gene; V was cut back by 9 bases and J by 5 bases. Germline CDR1 reads SGHTA; CDR2 reads FQGNSA. The CDR3 length is 16 residues. The CDR3 region has the DNA TGTGCCAGTGGACGGGCTCCGGGACAGGGGAATGAAAAACTGTTTTTT. Protein product: CASGRAPGQGNEKLFF.

This sequence joins TRBV28 and TRBJ1-2, with a tentative D call TRBD1 (5 bases). Between the trimmed V and J ends, which lost 2 bases and 8 bases, there was a span of 12 bases. This CDR3 is 13 amino acids long. CDR1 is MDHEN and CDR2 is SYDVKM in the germline V gene. CDR3 in DNA: TGTGCCAGCAGTTTAGCAGGGTCGATCGGCTACACCTTC. Its translation: CASSLAGSIGYTF.

Comment on this clone: Other DNA sequences in the same sample also yield this CDR3. The rearrangement links TRBV6-5 to TRBJ1-2; D is uncertain. Germline CDR1 reads MNHEY; CDR2 reads SVGAGI. This CDR3 is built from 13 residues. The ends were cut back, 2 bases at V and 4 bases at J, with 8 bases in the middle. CDR3 sequence: CASSYRSGYGYTF. The CDR3 nucleotides read TGTGCCAGCAGTTACAGGAGCGGCTATGGCTACACCTTC.

V is TRBV9 and J is TRBJ1-2; D is possibly TRBD1 (6 bases). Germline V gives CDR1 SGDLS, CDR2 YYNGEE. The germline V and J ends were trimmed by 3 bases and 8 bases, with 20 bases remaining between them. CDR3 length equals 15 residues. CDR3 region: CASSGQAHSIGGYTF. The CDR3 DNA is TGTGCCAGCAGCGGACAGGCCCACTCAATCGGGGGCTACACCTTC.

The chain has TRBV5-8 and TRBJ2-7; no definite D call. The ends were cut back, 0 bases at V and 3 bases at J, with 7 bases in the middle. This CDR3 is built from 13 residues. CDR1 SGHTS and CDR2 YDEGEE come from the germline V gene. This CDR3 reads CASSLGYSYEQYF. The CDR3 DNA reads TGTGCCAGCAGCTTGGGGTATAGCTACGAGCAGTACTTC.